This T cell receptor (beta chain) stems from a study of T cells in localized non-small cell lung cancer. Study findings and constraints: Longer overall survival associated with higher blood T cell density; shorter survival with higher adjacent-lung clonality. Uninvolved adjacent lung had higher T cell clonality than tumor and all other tissues.

The table came from immunoSEQ multiplex PCR; TCRdb's copy has only in-frame clones and leaves some out. The repertoire has about 78,000 clones, roughly 86% of them found once; the top ten carry under 3.5%. Per germline, CDR1 SEHNR and CDR2 FQNEAQ (reference sequence). The CDR3 is 13 amino acids. The V and J ends lost 3 bases and 4 bases respectively, with 9 bases between them. Points on this clone: As yet, its antigen is unknown.

The sequence came from a man between 35 and 75 years old with stage I lung adenocarcinoma. Sequenced material: peripheral blood, taken before any cancer treatment. This chain links TRBV7-9 with TRBJ1-1, with D hard to call. The CDR3 sequence is CASSFAEGTEAFF. Written as DNA, the CDR3 is TGTGCCAGCAGCTTCGCAGAGGGCACTGAAGCTTTCTTT.